This T cell receptor beta chain is drawn from a study of identical twins. Study results and limitations: Potential partial confounding of zero-insertion analyses by invariant MAIT and iNKT cells was noted.

This CDR3 region has 14 residues. Germline CDR1 reads MNHEY; CDR2 reads SMNVEV (reference sequence). Details on this clonotype: The antigen remains undetermined. At one of its ends the junction is not consistent with the germline gene, which may arise from a read error.

MiXCR was run by TCRdb on the 5' RACE reads, yielding one entry per CDR3 protein. Among around 1.7 million distinct CDR3 sequences, less than 35% were seen once, and the ten largest hold about 0.25%. This receptor was obtained from a newborn girl in good health. The chain combines TRBV27 with TRBJ2-4; 8 bases are shared with TRBD1. Sequenced: cord blood. CDR3 amino acids: CANSPGQGRNIQYF. In nucleotides, the CDR3 is TGTGCCAACAGTCCCGGACAGGGAAGGAACATTCAGTACTTC.